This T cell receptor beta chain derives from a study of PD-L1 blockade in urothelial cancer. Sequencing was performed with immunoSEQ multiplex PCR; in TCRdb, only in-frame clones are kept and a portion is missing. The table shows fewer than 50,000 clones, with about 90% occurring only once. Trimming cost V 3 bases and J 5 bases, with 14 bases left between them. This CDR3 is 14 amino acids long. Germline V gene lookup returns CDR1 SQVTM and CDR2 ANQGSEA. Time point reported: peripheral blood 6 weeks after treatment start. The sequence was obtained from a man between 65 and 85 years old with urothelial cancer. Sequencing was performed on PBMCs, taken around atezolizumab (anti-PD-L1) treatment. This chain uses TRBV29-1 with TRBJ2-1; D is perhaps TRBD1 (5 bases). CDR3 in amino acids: CSVDYPGPNNEQFF. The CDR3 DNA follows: TGCAGCGTTGATTATCCAGGGCCCAACAATGAGCAGTTCTTC.